This T cell receptor (beta chain) is from a study of T cell responses to AZD1222 COVID-19 vaccine. Sequenced by immunoSEQ multiplex PCR; TCRdb stores in-frame clones only, minus some. The sample holds about 100,000 clones, around nine tenths seen once. CDR1 is SGHAT, CDR2 FQNNGV, per germline. The CDR3 sequence is 15 residues long. V was shortened by 2 bases and J by 5 bases, with 12 bases between the two germline ends. Sequencing was performed on peripheral blood, taken on day 0 of AZD1222 vaccination. The TCR originated in an adult in good health. The chain uses TRBV11-2 and TRBJ2-2; a weak D match, TRBD1 (6 bases). The CDR3 nucleotides read TGTGCCAGCAGCTTAAACAGGGTGGTAACCGGGGAGCTGTTTTTT. This encodes CASSLNRVVTGELFF.